The clone carrying this T cell receptor (beta chain) was picked up many times. Indicated time point: sample taken at primary tumor resection. Patients with untreated early-stage non-small cell lung cancer, numbering 72, were the donors. Whole RNA, which was extracted from tumor, nontumor lung tissue or frozen PBMC, was sequenced without any cell sorting. The sample is drawn from a study of spatial heterogeneity in lung cancer. Study background: There were consistently more beta-chain sequences detected than alpha-chain sequences.

Carried by each TCR cDNA molecule was a unique molecular identifier. TCRdb called the 5' RACE reads again in MiXCR, with one record for every CDR3 protein. Of 25,000 or so distinct CDR3 sequences detected, about 3.5% appear once; the ten largest clones hold around 28%. This clonotype was sampled from a female donor with early-stage non-small cell lung cancer. The material was PBMCs, obtained at surgery.

CDR3 in amino acids: CASSLAPLAGETYDTQYF. Here the CDR3 DNA reads TGTGCCAGCAGCTTAGCTCCGCTAGCGGGGGAAACCTATGATACGCAGTATTTT. This sequence joins TRBV11-2 and TRBJ2-3; 10 bases agree with TRBD2. The CDR3 has 18 amino acids. Per germline, CDR1 SGHAT and CDR2 FQNNGV. V lost 1 base to trimming and J lost 6 bases; unmatched junction nucleotides: 13.